What follows describes a single TCR beta chain. RNA transcripts were the template for amplifying TCR beta CDR3 regions. With the HTBI primer set, the TCR CDR3 went through a first round of RT-PCR. TCRdb ran MiXCR on the multiplex PCR reads and lists one entry per CDR3 protein. The data hold a few hundred thousand distinct CDR3 sequences, with around a sixth observed a single time. This CDR3 has 16 residues. Germline V gene sequence: CDR1 LGHDT, CDR2 YNNKEL (reference sequence). V lost 7 bases to trimming and J lost 7 bases; unmatched junction nucleotides: 14. Patients between 18 and 65 years old had hyperthyroidism, newly diagnosed and lasting under 2 months. Researchers barred patients who had uncontrolled infection, other autoimmune disease, pregnancy or lactation. The sample belongs to a study of T cells in Graves' hyperthyroidism and ophthalmopathy. In the study overall: It was at initial diagnosis, before any treatment, that peripheral blood was collected.

The sequence was obtained from a woman between 50 and 59 years old with Graves' hyperthyroidism. Sequencing was performed on blood. This chain connects TRBV3-1 to TRBJ2-1; TRBD1 matches 9 bases. The CDR3 nucleotides read TGTGCCAGCACCCGTACAGGGGGCCTTGGTGAAAATGAGCAGTTCTTC. Translating gives CASTRTGGLGENEQFF.